Included here is one T cell receptor (beta chain) sequence, with context. This clone's antigen is unknown. It has no much larger one-base neighbor in the sample; base qualities were not kept. From each donor, a single peripheral blood sample of about 120 mL on average was drawn into heparinised tubes. A BD FACSAria II and a panel including CD45RO, CCR7, CD25, CD127, CD95 and CD27 were used to sort naive, central memory, regulatory and stem cell-like memory CD4+ T cells. A purity above 95% was achieved for all sorted populations. PBMCs were isolated immediately by Lymphoprep density gradient centrifugation and stained directly without culture. Samples were stained and sorted in pairs, with one healthy donor and one patient per experiment, so that batch effects were minimized. The germline V gene yields SGDLS for CDR1 and YYNGEE for CDR2. Trimming accounts for 3 bases at V and 5 bases at J, while the number of junction bases matched to no gene is 13. The CDR3 goes from the cysteine to the phenylalanine over 16 residues. CDR3 DNA only is kept here, 48 bases in frame from base 1.

This sample is part of a study of beta chain features in type 1 diabetes (dated by TCRdb to the late 2010s). Broadly, across the study: Patients and healthy donors did not differ in mean age, gender distribution, total cell number or subset yield. Regulatory and stem cell-like memory subsets were isolated from only 8 patients and roughly 8 healthy donors, whereas naive and central memory subsets came from all 30 or so donors. In the study, recently diagnosed type 1 diabetes patients and matched healthy donors were compared on the TCRB repertoires of their sorted circulating CD4+ T cell subsets. A total of roughly 98,000,000 sorted cells were examined across all samples, and a strong correlation was observed between cell number per subset and RNA yield. Summary of the overall study and its limitations: Patients with type 1 diabetes made fewer insertions and deleted more nucleotides at VDJ recombination sites, implying thymic rearrangement abnormalities. PCR may preferentially amplify shorter templates, but because patient and control samples were amplified and corrected together, any resulting skew would affect both groups equally. In all four CD4+ subsets, TCRB CDR3 length was moderately but significantly shorter in type 1 diabetes patients. HLA sub-analyses involved small numbers of individuals, so any influence of HLA type on TCRB rearrangement remained unresolved. Because cDNA was sequenced instead of genomic DNA, activated cells with high expression could be over-represented, although the groups did not differ in activation or CD3 levels. Naive, central memory and regulatory TCRB repertoires appeared to be more alike among patients than among healthy donors.

All of the isolated RNA was reverse transcribed with the High Capacity cDNA Reverse Transcription Kit, so expressed TCRB transcripts were sequenced. Deep immunoSEQ sequencing was applied to naive, central memory and regulatory T cell samples, giving an average of about 3.8 million total reads per sample. Sorted cells were lysed in RLT buffer, and RNA was extracted using DNase-treated RNeasy Micro or Mini kits according to cell number. Each cell subset was processed on its own to prevent cross-contamination, while patient and healthy donor samples were processed together. The immunoSEQ multiplex PCR was used to amplify TCRB sequences from cDNA, generating 87-bp fragments that spanned the CDR3 region. The amplicons were sequenced using the Illumina HiSeq platform. Turning to the authors' computational methods: Synthetic template baselines were used to correct PCR bias computationally, reads within Hamming distance 2 were collapsed, and singletons that could not be merged were discarded. By aligning reads against IMGT, V, D and J genes, CDR3 length, and insertions or deletions at six rearrangement sites were assigned. Clonotype counts were normalized to sorted cell number within each subset before computing true diversity and Gini coefficients with the tcR R package. Repertoire sharing was quantified using the overlap coefficient calculated on TCRB nucleotide sequences. As stored in TCRdb, this immuneACCESS dataset retains in-frame rearrangements with V and J assigned. A fraction of the clones does not appear; measured against another copy, unresolved V genes explain less than half of the discrepancy, and the remainder lacks a known reason. For V, J and clone size, that table is used; D and trimming come from the DNA. The sample records roughly 170,000 clones, about an eighth of which are singletons. The ten largest clones capture 0.62% of the sample.

The chain uses TRBV9 and TRBJ2-7, with 8 bases aligning to TRBD1. This sequence was found in a woman between 18 and 29 years old in good health. What was sequenced was central memory CD4+ T cells from blood. The CDR3 sequence is CASSADPGTGADEQYF. In nucleotides, the sequence is TGTGCCAGCAGCGCAGACCCCGGGACAGGTGCCGACGAGCAGTACTTC.